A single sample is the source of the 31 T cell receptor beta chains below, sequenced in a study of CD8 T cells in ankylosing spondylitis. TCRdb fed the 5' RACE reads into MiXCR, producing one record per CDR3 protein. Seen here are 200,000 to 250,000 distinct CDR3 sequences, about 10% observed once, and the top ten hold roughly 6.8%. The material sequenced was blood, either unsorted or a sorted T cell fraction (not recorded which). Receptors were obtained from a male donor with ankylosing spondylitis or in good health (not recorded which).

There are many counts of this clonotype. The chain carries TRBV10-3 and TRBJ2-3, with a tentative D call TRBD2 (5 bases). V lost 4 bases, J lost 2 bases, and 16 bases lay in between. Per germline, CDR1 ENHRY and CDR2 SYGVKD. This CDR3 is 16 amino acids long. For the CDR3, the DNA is TGTGCCATCAGTGTACTAGGCGAGGTAGACACAGATACGCAGTATTTT. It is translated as CAISVLGEVDTDTQYF.

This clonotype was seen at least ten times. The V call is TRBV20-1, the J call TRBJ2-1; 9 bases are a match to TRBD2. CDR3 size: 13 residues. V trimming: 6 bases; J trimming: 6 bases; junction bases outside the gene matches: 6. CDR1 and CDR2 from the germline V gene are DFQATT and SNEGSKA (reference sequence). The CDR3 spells CSARTSDFNEQFF. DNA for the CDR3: TGCAGTGCCCGGACTAGCGACTTCAATGAGCAGTTCTTC.

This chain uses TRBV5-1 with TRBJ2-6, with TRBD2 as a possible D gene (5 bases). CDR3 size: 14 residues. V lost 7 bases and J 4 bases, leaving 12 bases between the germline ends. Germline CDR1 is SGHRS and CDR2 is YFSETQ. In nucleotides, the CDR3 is TGCGCCAGCGTCGGGGTGACCGGGGCCAACGTCCTGACTTTC. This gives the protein CASVGVTGANVLTF.

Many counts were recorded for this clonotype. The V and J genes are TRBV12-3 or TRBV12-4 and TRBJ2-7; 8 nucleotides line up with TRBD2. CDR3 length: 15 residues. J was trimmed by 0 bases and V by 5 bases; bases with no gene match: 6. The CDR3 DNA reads TGTGCCAGCAGTCCCGGGGGGGTCAGCTCCTACGAGCAGTACTTC. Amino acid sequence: CASSPGGVSSYEQYF.

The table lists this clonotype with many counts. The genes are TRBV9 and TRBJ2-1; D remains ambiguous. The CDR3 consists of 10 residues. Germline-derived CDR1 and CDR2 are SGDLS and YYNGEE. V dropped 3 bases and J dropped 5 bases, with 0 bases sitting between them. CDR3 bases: TGTGCCAGCAGCGACAATGAGCAGTTCTTC. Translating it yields CASSDNEQFF.

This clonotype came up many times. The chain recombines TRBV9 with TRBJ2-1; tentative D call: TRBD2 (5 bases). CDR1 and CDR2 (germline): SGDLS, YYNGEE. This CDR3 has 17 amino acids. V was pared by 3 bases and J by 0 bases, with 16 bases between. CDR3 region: CASSDRVAGSSYNEQFF. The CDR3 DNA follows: TGTGCCAGCAGCGACCGGGTGGCGGGCAGCTCCTACAATGAGCAGTTCTTC. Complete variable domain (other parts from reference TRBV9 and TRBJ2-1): DSGVTQTPKHLITATGQRVTLRCSPRSGDLSVYWYQQSLDQGLQFLIQYYNGEERAKGNILERFSAQQFPDLHSELNLSSLELGDSALYFCASSDRVAGSSYNEQFFGPGTRLTVL.

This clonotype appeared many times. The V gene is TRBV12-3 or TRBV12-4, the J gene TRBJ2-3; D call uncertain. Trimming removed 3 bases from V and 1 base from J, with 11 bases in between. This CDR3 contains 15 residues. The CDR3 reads CASSLGGSRTDTQYF. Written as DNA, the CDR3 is TGTGCCAGCAGTTTGGGCGGAAGCCGCACAGATACGCAGTATTTT.

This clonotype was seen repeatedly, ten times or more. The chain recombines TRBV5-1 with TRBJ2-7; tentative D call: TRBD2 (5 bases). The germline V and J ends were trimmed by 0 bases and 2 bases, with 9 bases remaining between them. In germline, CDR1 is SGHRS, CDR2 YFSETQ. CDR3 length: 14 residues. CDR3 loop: CASSLVGRTYEQYF. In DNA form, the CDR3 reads TGCGCCAGCAGCTTGGTGGGGAGAACCTACGAGCAGTACTTC. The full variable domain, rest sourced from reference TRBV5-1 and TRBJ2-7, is KAGVTQTPRYLIKTRGQQVTLSCSPISGHRSVSWYQQTPGQGLQFLFEYFSETQRNKGNFPGRFSGRQFSNSRSEMNVSTLELGDSALYLCASSLVGRTYEQYFGPGTRLTVT.

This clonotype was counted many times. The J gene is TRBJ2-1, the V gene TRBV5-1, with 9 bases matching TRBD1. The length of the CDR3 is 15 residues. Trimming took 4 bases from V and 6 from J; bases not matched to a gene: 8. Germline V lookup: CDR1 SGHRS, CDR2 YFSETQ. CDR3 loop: CASSMGRDRVNEQFF. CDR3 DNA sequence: TGCGCCAGCAGCATGGGCCGGGACAGGGTCAATGAGCAGTTCTTC.

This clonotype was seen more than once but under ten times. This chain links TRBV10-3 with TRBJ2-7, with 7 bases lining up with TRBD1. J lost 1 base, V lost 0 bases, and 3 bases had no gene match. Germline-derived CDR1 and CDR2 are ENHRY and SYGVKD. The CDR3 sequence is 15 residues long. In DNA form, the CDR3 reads TGTGCCATCAGTGAGTCGATGACAGGGTCCTACGAGCAGTACTTC. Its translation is CAISESMTGSYEQYF.

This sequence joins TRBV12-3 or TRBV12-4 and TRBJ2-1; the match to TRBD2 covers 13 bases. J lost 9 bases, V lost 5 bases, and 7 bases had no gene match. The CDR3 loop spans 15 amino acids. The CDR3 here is CASSPTSGRASEQFF. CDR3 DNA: TGTGCCAGCAGTCCCACTAGCGGGAGGGCCTCTGAGCAGTTCTTC.

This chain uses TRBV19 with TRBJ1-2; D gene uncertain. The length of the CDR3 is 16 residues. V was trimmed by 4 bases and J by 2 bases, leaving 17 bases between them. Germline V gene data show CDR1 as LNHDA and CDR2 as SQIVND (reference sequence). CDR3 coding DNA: TGTGCCAGTAGTAGAATGGAGGGAGGCAGCAACTATGGCTACACCTTC. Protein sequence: CASSRMEGGSNYGYTF.

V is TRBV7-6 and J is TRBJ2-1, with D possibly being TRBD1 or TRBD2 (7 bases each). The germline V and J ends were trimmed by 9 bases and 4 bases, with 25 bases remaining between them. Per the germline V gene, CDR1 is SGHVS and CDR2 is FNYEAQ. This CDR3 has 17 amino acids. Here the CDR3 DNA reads TGTGCCAGTAGCCAAGCGGGACAGTCTAGCGTTTACAATGAGCAGTTCTTC. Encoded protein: CASSQAGQSSVYNEQFF.

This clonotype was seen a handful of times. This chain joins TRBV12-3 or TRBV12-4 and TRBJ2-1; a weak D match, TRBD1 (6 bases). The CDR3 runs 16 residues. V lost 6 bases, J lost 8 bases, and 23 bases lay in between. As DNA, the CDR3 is TGTGCCAGCAGAGGGACCCACGGGACAACCTATGATGAGCAGTTCTTC. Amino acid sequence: CASRGTHGTTYDEQFF.

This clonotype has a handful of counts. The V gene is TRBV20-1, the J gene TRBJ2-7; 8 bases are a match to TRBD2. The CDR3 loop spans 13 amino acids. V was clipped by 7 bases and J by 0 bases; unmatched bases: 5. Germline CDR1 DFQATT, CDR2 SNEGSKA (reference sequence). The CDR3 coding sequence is TGCAGTGTCAGCGGGGGTCCCTCCTACGAGCAGTACTTC. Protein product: CSVSGGPSYEQYF.

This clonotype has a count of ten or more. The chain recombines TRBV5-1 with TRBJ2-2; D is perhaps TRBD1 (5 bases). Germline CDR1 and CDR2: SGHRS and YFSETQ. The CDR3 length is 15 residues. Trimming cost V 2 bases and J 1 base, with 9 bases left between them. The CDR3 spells CASSLQTENTGELFF. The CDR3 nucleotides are TGCGCCAGCAGCTTACAGACAGAGAACACCGGGGAGCTGTTTTTT.

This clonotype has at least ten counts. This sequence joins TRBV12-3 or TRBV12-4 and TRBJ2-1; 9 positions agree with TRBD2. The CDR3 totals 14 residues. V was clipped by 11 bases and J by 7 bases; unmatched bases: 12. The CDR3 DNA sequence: TGTGCCGCCTCCCTTAGCGGGAGCGGGAATGAGCAGTTCTTC. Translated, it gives CAASLSGSGNEQFF.

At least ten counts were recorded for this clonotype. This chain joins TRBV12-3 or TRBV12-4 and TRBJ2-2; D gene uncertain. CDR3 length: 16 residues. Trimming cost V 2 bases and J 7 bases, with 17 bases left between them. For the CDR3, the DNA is TGTGCCAGCAGTTTAAATCGCCAGGCCAACGGCGGGGAGCTGTTTTTT. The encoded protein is CASSLNRQANGGELFF.

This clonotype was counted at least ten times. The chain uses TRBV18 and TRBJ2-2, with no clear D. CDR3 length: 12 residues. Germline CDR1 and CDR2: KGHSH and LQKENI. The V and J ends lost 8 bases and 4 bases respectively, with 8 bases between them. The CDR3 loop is CASSPGTGELFF. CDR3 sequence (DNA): TGTGCCAGCAGTCCAGGCACCGGGGAGCTGTTTTTT.

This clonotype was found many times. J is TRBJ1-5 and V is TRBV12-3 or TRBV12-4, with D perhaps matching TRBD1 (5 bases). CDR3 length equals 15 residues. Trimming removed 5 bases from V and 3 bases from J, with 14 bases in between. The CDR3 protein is CASSPLGGYNQPQHF. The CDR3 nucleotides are TGTGCCAGCAGTCCCCTCGGGGGTTACAATCAGCCCCAGCATTTT.

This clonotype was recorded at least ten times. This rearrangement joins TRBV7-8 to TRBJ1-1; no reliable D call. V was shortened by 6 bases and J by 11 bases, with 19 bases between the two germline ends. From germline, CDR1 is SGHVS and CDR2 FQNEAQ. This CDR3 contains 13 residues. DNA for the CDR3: TGTGCCAGCAGACAAAGGACCGACATTGATGCTTTCTTT. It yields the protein CASRQRTDIDAFF.

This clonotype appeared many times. The CDR3 loop reads CASSFDLLYGYTF. DNA for the CDR3: TGCGCCAGCAGCTTCGACCTATTATATGGCTACACCTTC. V and J are TRBV5-1 and TRBJ1-2; D call uncertain. Between the trimmed V and J ends, which lost 2 bases and 5 bases, there was a span of 10 bases. CDR1 is SGHRS and CDR2 is YFSETQ in the germline V gene. The CDR3 covers 13 residues.

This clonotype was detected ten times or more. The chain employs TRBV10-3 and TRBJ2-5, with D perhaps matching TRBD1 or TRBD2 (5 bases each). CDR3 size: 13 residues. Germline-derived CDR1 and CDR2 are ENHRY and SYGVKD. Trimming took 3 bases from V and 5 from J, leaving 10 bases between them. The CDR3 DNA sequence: TGTGCCATCAGTGACGGCGAGGGGGAGACCCAGTACTTC. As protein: CAISDGEGETQYF.

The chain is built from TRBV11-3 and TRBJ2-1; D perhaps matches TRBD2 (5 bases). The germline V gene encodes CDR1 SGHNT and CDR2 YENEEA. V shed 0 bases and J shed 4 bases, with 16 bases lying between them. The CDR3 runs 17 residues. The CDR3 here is CASSLDGRTYGYNEQFF. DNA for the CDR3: TGTGCCAGCAGCTTAGACGGCAGGACTTACGGATACAATGAGCAGTTCTTC.

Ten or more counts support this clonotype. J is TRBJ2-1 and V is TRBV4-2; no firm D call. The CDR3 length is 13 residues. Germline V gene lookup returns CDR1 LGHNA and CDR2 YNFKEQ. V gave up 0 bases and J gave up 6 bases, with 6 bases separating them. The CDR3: CASSQDRSNEQFF. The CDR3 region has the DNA TGTGCCAGCAGCCAAGATAGGAGCAATGAGCAGTTCTTC.

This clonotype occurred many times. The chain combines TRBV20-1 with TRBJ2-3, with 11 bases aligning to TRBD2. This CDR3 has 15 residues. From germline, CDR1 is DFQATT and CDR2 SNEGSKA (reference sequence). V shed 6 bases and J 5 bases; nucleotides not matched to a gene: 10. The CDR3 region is CSALDSGRAGDTQYF. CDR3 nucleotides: TGCAGTGCCCTTGATAGCGGGAGGGCCGGAGATACGCAGTATTTT.

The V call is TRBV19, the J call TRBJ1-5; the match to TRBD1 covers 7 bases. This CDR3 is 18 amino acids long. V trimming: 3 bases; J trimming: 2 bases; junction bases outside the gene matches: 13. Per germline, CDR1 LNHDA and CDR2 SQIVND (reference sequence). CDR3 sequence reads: CASSMWDSGRWGNQPQHF. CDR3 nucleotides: TGTGCCAGTAGTATGTGGGACAGCGGTCGTTGGGGCAATCAGCCCCAGCATTTT.

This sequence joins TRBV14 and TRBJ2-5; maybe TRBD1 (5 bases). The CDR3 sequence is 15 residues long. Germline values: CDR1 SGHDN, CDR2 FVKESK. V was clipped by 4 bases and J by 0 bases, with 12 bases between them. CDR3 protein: CASSLGLGYQETQYF. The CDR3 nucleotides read TGTGCCAGCAGCCTGGGGCTAGGGTACCAAGAGACCCAGTACTTC.

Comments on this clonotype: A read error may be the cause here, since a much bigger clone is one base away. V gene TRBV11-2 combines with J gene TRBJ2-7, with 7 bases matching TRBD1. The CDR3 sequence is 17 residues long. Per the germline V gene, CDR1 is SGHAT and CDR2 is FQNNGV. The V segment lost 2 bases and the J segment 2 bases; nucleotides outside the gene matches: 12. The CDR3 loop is CASSLPQTGHMTYEQYF. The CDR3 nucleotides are TGTGCCAGCAGCTTACCTCAGACAGGGCATATGACCTACGAGCAGTACTTC.

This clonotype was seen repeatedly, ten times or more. The CDR3 loop is CATSRGGRDTQYF. For the CDR3, the DNA is TGTGCCACCAGCAGAGGAGGGCGGGATACGCAGTATTTT. The chain uses TRBV15 and TRBJ2-3; a possible D gene is TRBD2 (5 bases). CDR1 is LNHNV and CDR2 is YYDKDF in the germline V gene (reference sequence). V was clipped by 1 base and J by 6 bases, with 8 bases between them. The CDR3 is made up of 13 amino acids.

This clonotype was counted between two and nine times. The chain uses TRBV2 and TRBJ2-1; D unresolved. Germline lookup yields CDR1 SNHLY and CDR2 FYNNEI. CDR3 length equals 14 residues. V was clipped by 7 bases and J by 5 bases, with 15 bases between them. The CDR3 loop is CASKSVFLNNEQFF. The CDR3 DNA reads TGTGCCAGCAAATCGGTTTTTCTAAACAATGAGCAGTTCTTC.